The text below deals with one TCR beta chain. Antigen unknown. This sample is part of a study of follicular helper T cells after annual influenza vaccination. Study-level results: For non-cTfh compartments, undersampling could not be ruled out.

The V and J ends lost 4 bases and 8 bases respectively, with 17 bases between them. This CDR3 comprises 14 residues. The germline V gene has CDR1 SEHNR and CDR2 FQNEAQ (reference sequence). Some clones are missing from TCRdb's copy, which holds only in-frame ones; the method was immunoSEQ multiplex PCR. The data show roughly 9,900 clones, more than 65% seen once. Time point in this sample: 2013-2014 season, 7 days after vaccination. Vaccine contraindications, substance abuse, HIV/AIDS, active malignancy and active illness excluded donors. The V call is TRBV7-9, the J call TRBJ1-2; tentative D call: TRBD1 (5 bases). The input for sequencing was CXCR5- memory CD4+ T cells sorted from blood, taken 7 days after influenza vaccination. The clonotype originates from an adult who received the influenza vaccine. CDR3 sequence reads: CASSSPGQGEGYTF. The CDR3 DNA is TGTGCCAGCAGCTCCCCCGGGCAGGGCGAGGGCTACACCTTC.